This T cell receptor beta chain was recorded in a study of control samples from healthy donors and cancer patients. Sequenced by immunoSEQ multiplex PCR; TCRdb stores in-frame clones only, minus some. This table has some 82,000 clones, around 80% appearing once. Trimming at V came to 4 bases and at J to 5 bases, leaving 5 bases not matched to a gene. The CDR3 consists of 13 residues. Looked up from germline, CDR1 is SGHRS and CDR2 is YFSETQ. The receptor was derived from a man aged 55-75 years with head and neck cancer. Input material: PBMCs. This chain joins TRBV5-1 and TRBJ2-5; the match to TRBD2 covers 7 bases. CDR3 sequence (DNA): TGCGCCAGCAGCGGGGGGGTGGAGGAGACCCAGTACTTC. This translates into CASSGGVEETQYF.